The 21 T cell receptor beta chains reported below all come from one sample, sequenced in a study of blood T cell repertoires in COVID-19. The table came from immunoSEQ multiplex PCR; TCRdb's copy has only in-frame clones and leaves some out. The sample lists around 160,000 clones, around 85% seen once, with more than 9.5% in the top ten. The sequenced sample consisted of peripheral blood. All receptors derive from a man aged 55 to 70 with active or convalescent COVID-19.

The chain has TRBV7-2 and TRBJ2-7; 7 bases align to TRBD1. The germline V gene encodes CDR1 SGHTA and CDR2 FQGNSA. The CDR3 has 15 amino acids. The V gene end was trimmed by 2 bases and the J gene end by 0 bases; junction bases not matched to a gene: 4. The CDR3 region is CASSLRGQSSYEQYF. CDR3 DNA sequence: TGTGCCAGCAGCTTAAGGGGGCAGAGCTCCTACGAGCAGTACTTC. Full variable domain (missing parts from reference TRBV7-2 and TRBJ2-7): GAGVSQSPSNKVTEKGKDVELRCDPISGHTALYWYRQSLGQGLEFLIYFQGNSAPDKSGLPSDRFSAERTGGSVSTLTIQRTQQEDSAVYLCASSLRGQSSYEQYFGPGTRLTVT.

The chain has TRBV5-5 and TRBJ1-1; 7 positions agree with TRBD1. The CDR3 contains 16 residues. Germline trimming cut 5 bases from V and 0 bases from J; bases unmatched to any gene: 10. Germline V gene sequence: CDR1 SGHKS, CDR2 YYEKEE (reference sequence). CDR3 bases: TGTGCCAGCAGGCAGGGCCGGGGACAGCTGAACACTGAAGCTTTCTTT. This translates into CASRQGRGQLNTEAFF.

This chain joins TRBV11-2 and TRBJ2-7; D perhaps matches TRBD1 (5 bases). Germline assignment: CDR1 SGHAT and CDR2 FQNNGV. Trimming left V 5 bases short and J 2 bases short, with 10 bases between. The CDR3 loop spans 13 amino acids. The CDR3 DNA follows: TGTGCCAGCAGCCGTGGACAAACCTACGAGCAGTACTTC. Translated, it gives CASSRGQTYEQYF.

The gene calls are TRBV5-1 and TRBJ1-3, with 7 bases that match TRBD1. CDR3 length equals 16 residues. After removal of 3 bases from V and 2 bases from J, the junction contained 8 bases not matched to a gene. Germline V gene sequence: CDR1 SGHRS, CDR2 YFSETQ. The CDR3 loop is CASSSSVQGTGNTIYF. The CDR3 region has the DNA TGCGCCAGCAGCTCATCGGTACAGGGGACTGGAAACACCATATATTTT.

The chain uses TRBV7-9 and TRBJ2-2, with TRBD2 matching over 14 bases. CDR1 is SEHNR, CDR2 FQNEAQ, per germline (reference sequence). The J segment lost 0 bases and the V segment lost 3 bases, leaving 3 bases of the junction unmatched. There are 18 residues in the CDR3. In DNA form, the CDR3 reads TGTGCCAGCAGCTTCGGACTAGCGGGGGGCCCGAACACCGGGGAGCTGTTTTTT. Protein product: CASSFGLAGGPNTGELFF.

The chain is built from TRBV11-2 and TRBJ1-3; the D gene is possibly TRBD1 (5 bases). Germline V lookup: CDR1 SGHAT, CDR2 FQNNGV. The CDR3 totals 15 residues. Between the trimmed V and J ends, which lost 0 bases and 2 bases, there was a span of 8 bases. The CDR3 loop is CASSLEPGTGNTIYF. CDR3 sequence (DNA): TGTGCCAGCAGCTTAGAACCAGGGACTGGAAACACCATATATTTT.

The rearrangement uses TRBV5-4 and TRBJ1-2, with TRBD1 matching 9 bases. The CDR3 is 17 amino acids. The ends lost 1 base at V and 4 bases at J; junction bases unmatched: 11. The germline gives CDR1 SGHNT, CDR2 YYREEE (reference sequence). CDR3 nucleotide sequence: TGTGCCAGCAGCTTGCAGGGGAGACAGGGGGGTACCTATGGCTACACCTTC. Residues: CASSLQGRQGGTYGYTF. The full variable domain, in which reference TRBV5-4 and TRBJ1-2 provide the parts outside the CDR3, is ETGVTQSPTHLIKTRGQQVTLRCSSQSGHNTVSWYQQALGQGPQFIFQYYREEENGRGNFPPRFSGLQFPNYSSELNVNALELDDSALYLCASSLQGRQGGTYGYTFGSGTRLTVV.

The chain links TRBV7-2 to TRBJ2-2; maybe TRBD1 (6 bases). This CDR3 is 16 amino acids long. Trimming shortened V by 1 base and J by 4 bases, and 13 bases separated the two germline ends. Germline values: CDR1 SGHTA, CDR2 FQGNSA. The CDR3 region is CASSLVPSTGTGELFF. CDR3 in DNA: TGTGCCAGCAGCTTAGTCCCGTCGACAGGCACCGGGGAGCTGTTTTTT.

The rearrangement links TRBV19 to TRBJ1-6; 8 nucleotides align to TRBD1. The CDR3 totals 14 residues. With 5 bases clipped from V and 8 bases from J, the junction kept 5 bases outside the gene matches. Germline lookup yields CDR1 LNHDA and CDR2 SQIVND (reference sequence). The DNA for the CDR3 is TGTGCCAGTAGTCGGACAGGGTCCGATTCACCCCTCCACTTT. The encoded protein is CASSRTGSDSPLHF.

This chain's CDR3 is CASSHDRGLGETQYF. The CDR3 DNA reads TGTGCCAGCAGTCACGACAGGGGGCTGGGGGAGACCCAGTACTTC. The J gene is TRBJ2-5, the V gene TRBV7-2, with 10 bases fitting TRBD1. CDR1 and CDR2 from the germline V gene are SGHTA and FQGNSA. There are 15 residues in the CDR3. The trim removed 6 bases at V and 5 bases at J, leaving 9 bases unmatched.

The chain carries TRBV28 and TRBJ1-2; the match to TRBD1 covers 9 bases. Germline-derived CDR1 and CDR2 are MDHEN and SYDVKM. The trim removed 2 bases at V and 1 base at J, leaving 11 bases unmatched. This CDR3 is 18 amino acids long. CDR3 protein: CASSLPRGQGTVNYGYTF. The CDR3 DNA sequence: TGTGCCAGCAGTTTACCCAGGGGACAGGGAACAGTTAACTATGGCTACACCTTC.

This clone was seen repeatedly, ten times or more. The chain combines TRBV5-1 with TRBJ1-6, with D perhaps TRBD1 (6 bases). This CDR3 has 15 residues. V lost 5 bases to trimming and J lost 7 bases, with 16 bases between them. The germline V gene encodes CDR1 SGHRS and CDR2 YFSETQ. This chain's CDR3 is CASRQGPEVNSPLHF. In DNA form, the CDR3 reads TGCGCCAGCAGACAGGGACCCGAGGTCAATTCACCCCTCCACTTT.

This sequence joins TRBV2 and TRBJ1-4, with unresolved D. Between the trimmed V and J ends, which lost 3 bases and 1 base, there was a span of 6 bases. Germline lookup yields CDR1 SNHLY and CDR2 FYNNEI. The CDR3 has 14 amino acids. CDR3 in amino acids: CASSDRGTNEKLFF. CDR3 nucleotides: TGTGCCAGCAGTGACCGGGGAACTAATGAAAAACTGTTTTTT.

As concerns this clone: This sample also contains other DNA sequences that code for the same CDR3. This chain links TRBV5-1 with TRBJ2-7; the D gene is possibly TRBD1 (5 bases). The germline CDR1 and CDR2 sequences are SGHRS and YFSETQ. This CDR3 comprises 13 residues. Deletions cut 2 bases from V and 3 bases from J, with 9 bases between. The CDR3 region is CASSLDRDYEQYF. Written as DNA, the CDR3 is TGCGCCAGCAGCTTAGACAGAGACTACGAGCAGTACTTC.

This chain links TRBV11-2 with TRBJ2-3; a possible D gene is TRBD1 (5 bases). This CDR3 region has 15 residues. CDR1 is SGHAT and CDR2 is FQNNGV in the germline V gene. The V end was cut by 1 base, the J end by 1 base, with 9 bases between. CDR3 loop: CASSLAGLGTDTQYF. CDR3 DNA sequence: TGTGCCAGCAGCTTAGCAGGGTTGGGCACAGATACGCAGTATTTT.

The J gene is TRBJ2-7, the V gene TRBV5-1, with a tentative D call TRBD2 (5 bases). The germline gives CDR1 SGHRS, CDR2 YFSETQ. CDR3 length: 15 amino acids. Deletions cut 3 bases from V and 0 bases from J, with 13 bases between. DNA of the CDR3: TGCGCCAGCAGCTCTGGAGGCACTACCTCCTACGAGCAGTACTTC. It codes for CASSSGGTTSYEQYF.

The J gene is TRBJ2-5, the V gene TRBV29-1; the D gene is possibly TRBD2 (7 bases). Trimming left V 4 bases short and J 4 bases short, with 19 bases between. CDR1 and CDR2 (germline): SQVTM, ANQGSEA. The CDR3 sequence is 15 residues long. CDR3 DNA: TGCAGCGTTGGGAAGGGGGGGACCTCAAGAGAGACCCAGTACTTC. This codes for CSVGKGGTSRETQYF. The whole variable domain, remainder taken from reference TRBV29-1 and TRBJ2-5, is SAVISQKPSRDICQRGTSLTIQCQVDSQVTMMFWYRQQPGQSLTLIATANQGSEATYESGFVIDKFPISRPNLTFSTLTVSNMSPEDSSIYLCSVGKGGTSRETQYFGPGTRLLVL.

In this sample, this clone turned up once. J is TRBJ1-6 and V is TRBV20-1; TRBD1 matches at 7 bases. The germline gives CDR1 DFQATT, CDR2 SNEGSKA (reference sequence). Germline trimming cut 3 bases from V and 5 bases from J; bases unmatched to any gene: 4. This CDR3 has 14 residues. The CDR3 DNA follows: TGCAGTGCTAGTCCCGGGACAGATAATTCACCCCTCCACTTT. This encodes CSASPGTDNSPLHF.

This clone was observed a few times. The chain combines TRBV3-1 (or the pseudogene TRBV3-2) with TRBJ2-5; TRBD1 matches at 9 bases. The CDR3 sequence is 14 residues long. CDR1 and CDR2 (germline): LGHDT, YNNKEL (reference sequence). The V gene end was trimmed by 4 bases and the J gene end by 4 bases; junction bases not matched to a gene: 4. The CDR3 DNA follows: TGTGCCAGCAGCCGACCGACAGGGGGAGAGACCCAGTACTTC. Its protein product is CASSRPTGGETQYF.

The chain uses TRBV11-2 and TRBJ1-5; 7 nucleotides agree with TRBD1. CDR1 SGHAT and CDR2 FQNNGV come from the germline V gene. The length of the CDR3 is 15 residues. V lost 5 bases to trimming and J lost 0 bases; unmatched junction nucleotides: 4. The DNA for the CDR3 is TGTGCCAGCAGCCAGGGACAGTATAGCAATCAGCCCCAGCATTTT. This translates into CASSQGQYSNQPQHF. The whole variable domain, filled in from reference TRBV11-2 and TRBJ1-5, reads EAGVAQSPRYKIIEKRQSVAFWCNPISGHATLYWYQQILGQGPKLLIQFQNNGVVDDSQLPKDRFSAERLKGVDSTLKIQPAKLEDSAVYLCASSQGQYSNQPQHFGDGTRLSIL.

As for this clone: Other DNA sequences in the same sample also yield this CDR3. The chain is built from TRBV3-1 (or the pseudogene TRBV3-2) and TRBJ2-7; 8 positions match TRBD2. The ends lost 1 base at V and 3 bases at J; junction bases unmatched: 8. The CDR3 is 16 amino acids. Germline values: CDR1 LGHDT, CDR2 YNNKEL (reference sequence). DNA for the CDR3: TGTGCCAGCAGCCAAGGGATCAGCGGGAGTAGCTACGAGCAGTACTTC. Its translation is CASSQGISGSSYEQYF.